One TCR beta chain is described in this entry. These data are taken from a study of blood T cell repertoires in COVID-19. The data were produced by immunoSEQ multiplex PCR, yet TCRdb's version contains in-frame clones alone and is incomplete. The table records 110,000 to 150,000 clones, about 87% of them present only once. Sequencing was carried out using PBMCs or T cells enriched from blood (not recorded which). The clonotype comes from a man between 60 and 75 years old who had recovered from COVID-19.

DNA for the CDR3: TGTGCCAGCAGTTTACCGACTAGCGGGTCTTACGAGCAGTACTTC. Its protein is CASSLPTSGSYEQYF. The chain joins TRBV27 to TRBJ2-7; 10 bases map to TRBD2. The ends lost 2 bases at V and 4 bases at J; junction bases unmatched: 5. This CDR3 region has 15 residues. Germline V CDR1 and CDR2: MNHEY, SMNVEV (reference sequence).